The 6 T cell receptor beta chains below were found in one sample sequenced in a study of blood T cell repertoires in COVID-19 (dated by TCRdb to the early 2020s). The library was built by means of the immunoSEQ multiplex PCR assay. As stored in TCRdb, this immuneACCESS dataset retains in-frame rearrangements with V and J assigned. A fraction of the clones does not appear; measured against another copy, unresolved V genes explain less than half of the discrepancy, and the remainder lacks a known reason. This sample comprises 200,000 to 300,000 clones, approximately 90% of them detected only once. The ten largest make up roughly 2.4% of the sample. The sequencing sample was made of PBMCs or T cells enriched from blood (not recorded which). Receptors originate from a woman in her 40s with acute COVID-19.

This clone appeared a few times. The chain combines TRBV27 with TRBJ1-6; 7 bases are a match to TRBD1. Germline values: CDR1 MNHEY, CDR2 SMNVEV (reference sequence). CDR3 length: 14 amino acids. The V gene end was trimmed by 6 bases and the J gene end by 5 bases; junction bases not matched to a gene: 4. The CDR3 spells CASRQGEDNSPLHF. CDR3 nucleotides: TGTGCCAGCAGGCAGGGGGAAGATAATTCACCCCTCCACTTT.

The sample holds one count of this clone. This chain uses TRBV14 with TRBJ2-7; D gene unclear. The germline gives CDR1 SGHDN, CDR2 FVKESK. The CDR3 extends over 12 amino acids. V lost 0 bases to trimming and J lost 3 bases, with 3 bases between them. The CDR3 DNA sequence: TGTGCCAGCAGCCAAGAGTACTACGAGCAGTACGTC. Translating it yields CASSQEYYEQYV.

This chain uses TRBV19 with TRBJ1-4; 8 bases are shared with TRBD1. Trimming removed 3 bases from V and 6 bases from J; junction bases left unmatched: 3. Germline lookup yields CDR1 LNHDA and CDR2 SQIVND (reference sequence). This CDR3 is 14 amino acids long. CDR3 sequence reads: CASSIRGRDEKLFF. The CDR3 bases are TGTGCCAGTAGTATCAGGGGGCGGGATGAAAAACTGTTTTTT.

The chain has TRBV28 and TRBJ1-2, with D possibly matching TRBD1 (6 bases). The CDR3 sequence is 12 residues long. CDR1 is MDHEN, CDR2 SYDVKM, per germline. The ends were cut back, 6 bases at V and 6 bases at J, with 11 bases in the middle. CDR3: CASSGGPDGYTF. In nucleotides, the CDR3 is TGTGCCAGCAGCGGGGGGCCGGATGGCTACACCTTC.

The CDR3 here is CASSWDRGAYGYTF. CDR3 sequence (DNA): TGTGCCAGCAGCTGGGACAGGGGTGCCTATGGCTACACCTTC. This chain connects TRBV5-8 to TRBJ1-2, with 10 bases lining up with TRBD1. The CDR3 contains 14 residues. V lost 3 bases and J lost 4; bases outside the gene matches: 3. From germline, CDR1 is SGHTS and CDR2 YDEGEE.

The chain joins TRBV7-9 to TRBJ1-6, with D possibly being TRBD1 (5 bases). The V end was cut by 3 bases, the J end by 10 bases, with 10 bases between. Germline CDR1 and CDR2: SEHNR and FQNEAQ (reference sequence). This CDR3 spans 13 amino acids. In DNA form, the CDR3 reads TGTGCCAGCAGCTTCCGGGGGAACTCACCCCTCCACTTT. Translating gives CASSFRGNSPLHF.